This TCR beta chain was obtained from a study of blood T cell repertoires in COVID-19. Study at large: COVID-19 samples, acute and convalescent, were from the United States, Italy and Spain. The cDNA or gDNA used as material had been derived from T cells, B-cell-depleted T cells, or PBMCs.

The CDR3 has 12 amino acids. V was clipped by 5 bases and J by 4 bases, with 8 bases between them. Germline values: CDR1 MNHEY, CDR2 SVGAGI. Profiled with immunoSEQ multiplex PCR; TCRdb holds only in-frame clones, not every one. The sample contains roughly 410,000 clones, about 90% of which appear only once. The chain couples TRBV6-5 to TRBJ1-1; D gene ambiguous. This sequence was found in a woman aged 55-75 years with COVID-19, enrolled during active disease. Sequencing was done on a sample of peripheral blood. The CDR3 nucleotides read TGTGCCAGCAGTCGACACGGCACTGAAGCTTTCTTT. It is translated as CASSRHGTEAFF.